The rows below give T cell receptor beta chains drawn from one sample of a study of T cell changes during pregnancy in multiple sclerosis. The table came from immunoSEQ multiplex PCR; TCRdb's copy has only in-frame clones and leaves some out. In the table there are tens of thousands of clones, 91% of which are singletons. The starting material was peripheral blood, obtained in the first trimester of pregnancy. These receptors came from a female donor in good health, enrolled as a control in a pregnancy study. The CDR3 runs from the conserved cysteine through the conserved F or W. The D gene is left open where the match is weak. A row's size may be missing; if present it is once, few, many or a size class.

TRBJ1-1 | NA | TRBD1 | TRBV6-5 | CASRTGGRTEAFF | TGTGCCAGCAGAACAGGGGGCAGGACTGAAGCTTTCTTT
TRBJ2-3 | once | TRBD2 | TRBV15 | CATTAGGGDTQYF | TGTGCCACCACCGCGGGGGGGGGAGATACGCAGTATTTT
TRBJ2-7 | NA | NA | TRBV18 | CASSPREPYEQYF | TGTGCCAGCTCACCGAGGGAACCCTACGAGCAGTACTTC
TRBJ2-5 | once | TRBD1 | TRBV4-3 | CASSRVTGGAGETQYF | TGCGCCAGCAGCCGAGTGACAGGGGGCGCGGGGGAGACCCAGTACTTC
TRBJ1-1 | NA | NA | TRBV28 | CASRKGTEAFF | TGTGCCAGCAGAAAGGGGACTGAAGCTTTCTTT
TRBJ1-1 | NA | NA | TRBV5-1 | CASSLGSIATGLNTEAFF | TGCGCCAGCAGCTTGGGGTCAATTGCTACGGGTTTGAACACTGAAGCTTTCTTT
TRBJ2-1 | NA | NA | TRBV7-8 | CASSEDWDNEQFF | TGTGCCAGCAGCGAGGACTGGGACAATGAGCAGTTCTTC
TRBJ2-1 | NA | TRBD2 | TRBV6-6 | CASSYLGLASEQFF | TGTGCCAGCAGTTACTTAGGACTAGCGAGCGAGCAGTTCTTC
TRBJ1-1 | NA | TRBD1 | TRBV5-4 | CASTRGGTGGLGNTEAFF | TGTGCCAGCACCCGAGGAGGGACAGGGGGCTTGGGGAACACTGAAGCTTTCTTT
TRBJ1-2 | NA | TRBD1 | TRBV5-1 | CASSLGTGEQYGYTF | TGCGCCAGCAGCTTGGGGACAGGGGAACAGTATGGCTACACCTTC
TRBJ1-4 | NA | NA | TRBV4-3 | CASSQLPATNEKLFF | TGCGCCAGCAGCCAACTACCTGCAACTAATGAAAAACTGTTTTTT
TRBJ1-4 | NA | NA | TRBV11-1 | CASSFGQYEKLFF | TGTGCCAGCAGCTTTGGACAGTACGAAAAACTGTTTTTT
TRBJ2-3 | NA | TRBD2 | TRBV6-6 | CASSYLGLGPDTQYF | TGTGCCAGCAGTTACTTAGGACTAGGACCAGATACGCAGTATTTT
TRBJ2-3 | once | TRBD2 | TRBV30 | CAWSFGLAGLDTQYF | TGTGCCTGGAGCTTCGGACTAGCGGGGTTAGATACGCAGTATTTT
TRBJ2-5 | NA | TRBD2 | TRBV29-1 | CSVSTSGGGQETQYF | TGCAGCGTTTCGACTAGCGGGGGCGGCCAAGAGACCCAGTACTTC
TRBJ1-1 | NA | NA | TRBV4-1 | CASSQEEFVDTEAFF | TGCGCCAGCAGCCAAGAAGAGTTCGTGGACACTGAAGCTTTCTTT
TRBJ2-5 | NA | NA | TRBV4-3 | CASSQGLIVGAETQYF | TGCGCCAGCAGCCAAGGACTCATAGTCGGTGCAGAGACCCAGTACTTC
TRBJ1-1 | NA | NA | TRBV29-1 | CSAAGQGMNTEAFF | TGCAGCGCCGCGGGGCAGGGAATGAACACTGAAGCTTTCTTT
TRBJ1-5 | NA | NA | TRBV7-2 | CASSLPGNHQPQHF | TGTGCCAGCAGCTTACCAGGGAATCATCAGCCCCAGCATTTT
TRBJ1-5 | NA | TRBD1 | TRBV4-1 | CASSQDRGDNQPQHF | TGCGCCAGCAGCCAAGACAGGGGGGACAATCAGCCCCAGCATTTT
TRBJ1-2 | NA | NA | TRBV4-1 | CASSQDQGQLDGYTF | TGCGCCAGCAGCCAAGATCAGGGCCAGCTGGATGGCTACACCTTC
TRBJ2-7 | NA | TRBD1 | TRBV7-7 | CASSGRTGSYEQYF | TGTGCTAGCAGCGGCCGGACAGGGTCCTACGAGCAGTACTTC
TRBJ2-3 | NA | TRBD2 | TRBV4-3 | CASSPRGGERDTQYF | TGCGCCAGCAGCCCCCGCGGGGGGGAGCGAGATACGCAGTATTTT
TRBJ2-7 | once | NA | TRBV16 | CASSQSESGSYEQYF | TGTGCCAGCAGCCAATCGGAGAGTGGGTCCTACGAGCAGTACTTC
TRBJ2-1 | NA | TRBD2 | TRBV2 | CASSWGGVQFF | TGTGCCAGCAGTTGGGGGGGGGTGCAGTTCTTC
TRBJ1-2 | NA | TRBD1 | TRBV6-6 | CASKRDRTYGYTF | TGTGCCAGCAAGAGGGACAGGACCTATGGCTACACCTTC
TRBJ1-5 | NA | TRBD1 | TRBV6-6 | CASSLTGLRQPQHF | TGTGCCAGCTCCCTGACAGGGCTAAGACAGCCCCAGCATTTT
TRBJ1-3 | NA | TRBD1 | TRBV6-5 | CASSYGTVGNTIYF | TGTGCCAGCAGTTACGGGACAGTCGGAAACACCATATATTTT
TRBJ2-3 | NA | NA | TRBV5-6 | CASSPPGGITDTQYF | TGTGCCAGCTCACCCCCTGGGGGGATCACAGATACGCAGTATTTT
TRBJ2-2 | NA | NA | TRBV2 | CASRQGFQNTGELFF | TGTGCCAGCAGGCAGGGGTTCCAGAACACCGGGGAGCTGTTTTTT
TRBJ2-7 | NA | NA | TRBV4-3 | CASSRVRSSYEQYF | TGCGCCAGCAGTCGAGTGCGGAGCTCCTACGAGCAGTACTTC
TRBJ2-5 | NA | TRBD2 | TRBV14 | CASSQERLAVETQYF | TGTGCCAGCAGCCAAGAACGACTAGCGGTAGAGACCCAGTACTTC
TRBJ1-1 | NA | NA | TRBV30 | CAWSSLGVGNTEAFF | TGTGCCTGGAGTAGCCTAGGGGTTGGGAACACTGAAGCTTTCTTT
TRBJ1-2 | once | TRBD1 | TRBV6-5 | CASSYGAGGYGYTF | TGTGCCAGCAGTTACGGGGCAGGGGGCTATGGCTACACCTTC
TRBJ1-2 | once | NA | TRBV28 | CASSLPSGEGYTF | TGTGCCAGCAGTTTGCCATCAGGGGAGGGCTACACCTTC
TRBJ1-6 | NA | TRBD1 | TRBV5-1 | CASSLATGRYSPLHF | TGCGCCAGCAGCTTGGCGACAGGGCGTTACTCACCCCTCCACTTT
TRBJ1-1 | NA | NA | TRBV10-3 | CAIRGGDRQNTEAFF | TGTGCCATCAGGGGGGGAGACCGACAGAACACTGAAGCTTTCTTT
TRBJ2-5 | NA | TRBD2 | TRBV28 | CASSLRLAGGETQYF | TGTGCCAGCAGTTTACGGCTAGCGGGGGGTGAGACCCAGTACTTC
TRBJ1-5 | NA | NA | TRBV4-1 | CASSQGANQPQHF | TGCGCCAGCAGCCAAGGGGCGAATCAGCCCCAGCATTTT
TRBJ1-3 | once | NA | TRBV5-6 | CASSLAPGLFGNTIYF | TGTGCCAGCAGCTTGGCCCCAGGGTTGTTCGGAAACACCATATATTTT
TRBJ2-3 | NA | TRBD1 | TRBV27 | CASSTLPGQGARGTQYF | TGTGCCAGCAGTACCTTACCGGGACAGGGGGCGCGAGGTACGCAGTATTTT
TRBJ2-1 | NA | NA | TRBV27 | CASSFQGYEQFF | TGTGCCAGCAGTTTTCAGGGGTATGAGCAGTTCTTC
TRBJ1-2 | NA | NA | TRBV9 | CASSVSMEGYTF | TGTGCCAGCAGCGTATCTATGGAGGGCTACACCTTC
TRBJ2-2 | NA | TRBD2 | TRBV9 | CASSVGAPTSGGINTGELFF | TGTGCCAGCAGCGTAGGGGCCCCTACTAGCGGGGGGATTAACACCGGGGAGCTGTTTTTT
TRBJ2-3 | NA | NA | TRBV5-8 | CASSLAAGAGDTQYF | TGTGCCAGCAGCTTGGCCGCGGGGGCCGGAGATACGCAGTATTTT
TRBJ2-1 | once | TRBD2 | TRBV19 | CASSIPAGKYNEQFF | TGTGCCAGTAGTATTCCAGCGGGGAAATACAATGAGCAGTTCTTC
TRBJ1-5 | NA | TRBD1 | TRBV30 | CAWSVQGNQPQHF | TGTGCCTGGAGTGTACAGGGGAATCAGCCCCAGCATTTT
TRBJ1-2 | NA | NA | TRBV30 | CAWSTGNAVGYTF | TGTGCCTGGAGCACAGGGAACGCGGTTGGCTACACCTTC
TRBJ2-7 | once | NA | TRBV15 | CATSRGFDTLVNYEQYF | TGTGCCACCAGCAGAGGTTTCGACACGCTGGTGAACTACGAGCAGTACTTC
TRBJ1-1 | NA | NA | TRBV7-9 | CASSLASTGAEAFF | TGTGCCAGCAGCTTAGCGAGCACGGGTGCGGAAGCTTTCTTT